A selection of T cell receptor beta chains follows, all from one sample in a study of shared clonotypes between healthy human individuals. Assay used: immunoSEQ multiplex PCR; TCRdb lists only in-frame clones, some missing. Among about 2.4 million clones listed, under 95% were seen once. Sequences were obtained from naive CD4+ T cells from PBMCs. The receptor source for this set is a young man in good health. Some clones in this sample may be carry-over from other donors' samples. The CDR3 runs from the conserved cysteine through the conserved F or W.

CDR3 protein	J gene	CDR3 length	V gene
CASSRGASGNEQYF	TRBJ2-7	14	TRBV7-3
CATSRVGSSYEQYF	TRBJ2-7	14	TRBV15
CASSPPPGTSYEQYF	TRBJ2-7	15	TRBV18
CASSIAPGQGVGTQYF	TRBJ2-5	16	TRBV19
CASSTGVAGELFF	TRBJ2-2	13	TRBV2
CASADLSTLREQYF	TRBJ2-7	14	TRBV28
CASSPPGLAGVNEQFF	TRBJ2-1	16	TRBV4-1
CASSSWAGTIAGNQPQHF	TRBJ1-5	18	TRBV28
CASSPRVLSDTQYF	TRBJ2-3	14	TRBV5-1
CSVETGVKLFF	TRBJ1-4	11	TRBV29-1
CASSPQSGNTIYF	TRBJ1-3	13	TRBV6-1
CASSLGGTPVEQYF	TRBJ2-7	14	TRBV7-2
CASSLISSAGGNQPQHF	TRBJ1-5	17	TRBV28
CASSYSKGNIGYTF	TRBJ1-2	14	TRBV6-5
CASRKGRVGTQYF	TRBJ2-5	13	TRBV6-5
CASSLMGSTDSGNTIYF	TRBJ1-3	17	TRBV7-3
CASSGQGRSQPQHF	TRBJ1-5	14	TRBV6-5
CASSKAYPQAYEQYF	TRBJ2-7	15	TRBV21-1
CSVGRAWGEAFF	TRBJ1-1	12	TRBV29-1
CASSPRNGGYEQYF	TRBJ2-7	14	TRBV18
CASSIPGRGYTF	TRBJ1-2	12	TRBV28
CASSQRPTQTGSVVNTEAFF	TRBJ1-1	20	TRBV4-1
CASSYSSGTSDNEQFF	TRBJ2-1	16	TRBV6-5
CASSFSVGETQYF	TRBJ2-5	13	TRBV5-4